The source of this TCR beta chain is a study of breast tumors, draining lymph nodes, adjacent tissues. Study-level points and caveats: Luminal-like breast cancer showed significantly higher tumor–nontumor repertoire similarity than basal-like. Findings are consistent with lymph node origin and intratumoral expansion of most tumor T cells. The lymph node origin of tumor T cells was framed as consistent with a hypothesis, not demonstrated.

Axillary draining lymph nodes of breast cancer patients supplied the node samples. In TCRdb, the multiplex PCR reads were re-called with MiXCR into one record per CDR3 protein. The sample shows some 120,000 distinct CDR3 sequences, approximately 21% of them seen only once. Looked up from germline, CDR1 is DFQATT and CDR2 is SNEGSKA (reference sequence). The V and J ends lost 7 bases and 5 bases respectively, with 18 bases between them. The CDR3 is 14 amino acids. This clonotype was detected ten times or more. As yet, its antigen is unknown. The receptor was isolated from a female donor with breast cancer. Some clones in this sample may be carry-over from other donors' samples. J is TRBJ2-1 and V is TRBV20-1, with D possibly being TRBD2 (5 bases). The specimen was axillary lymph node tissue. CDR3 protein: CSVIAGSLNNEQFF. In nucleotides, the CDR3 is TGCAGTGTGATTGCGGGCTCTTTAAACAATGAGCAGTTCTTC.